This record concerns one T cell receptor (beta chain) sequence. Its antigen is unknown. The sample originates from a study of T cells in Graves' hyperthyroidism and ophthalmopathy. Study-level points and caveats: Peripheral blood also featured most of the thyroid clonotypes expanded above 0.001. Separating ophthalmopathy from stable hyperthyroidism was achieved by a 13 V-J model.

There were TCR beta CDR3 regions amplified from RNA transcripts. RT-PCR in the first round (using the HTBI primer set) targeted the TCR CDR3. TCRdb re-derived calls from the multiplex PCR reads in MiXCR, one entry per CDR3 protein. The sample carries 490,000 or so distinct CDR3 sequences, just under 20% recorded once. V lost 0 bases to trimming and J lost 7 bases; unmatched junction nucleotides: 5. Germline V gene lookup returns CDR1 LNHNV and CDR2 YYDKDF (reference sequence). This CDR3 has 15 residues. The gene calls are TRBV15 and TRBJ2-1, with 8 bases matching TRBD2. The specimen was blood. This TCR was recovered from a man in his forties with Graves' ophthalmopathy. This chain's CDR3 is CATSRDRSGSNEQFF. The CDR3 region has the DNA TGTGCCACCAGCAGAGATCGCAGCGGGAGTAATGAGCAGTTCTTC.